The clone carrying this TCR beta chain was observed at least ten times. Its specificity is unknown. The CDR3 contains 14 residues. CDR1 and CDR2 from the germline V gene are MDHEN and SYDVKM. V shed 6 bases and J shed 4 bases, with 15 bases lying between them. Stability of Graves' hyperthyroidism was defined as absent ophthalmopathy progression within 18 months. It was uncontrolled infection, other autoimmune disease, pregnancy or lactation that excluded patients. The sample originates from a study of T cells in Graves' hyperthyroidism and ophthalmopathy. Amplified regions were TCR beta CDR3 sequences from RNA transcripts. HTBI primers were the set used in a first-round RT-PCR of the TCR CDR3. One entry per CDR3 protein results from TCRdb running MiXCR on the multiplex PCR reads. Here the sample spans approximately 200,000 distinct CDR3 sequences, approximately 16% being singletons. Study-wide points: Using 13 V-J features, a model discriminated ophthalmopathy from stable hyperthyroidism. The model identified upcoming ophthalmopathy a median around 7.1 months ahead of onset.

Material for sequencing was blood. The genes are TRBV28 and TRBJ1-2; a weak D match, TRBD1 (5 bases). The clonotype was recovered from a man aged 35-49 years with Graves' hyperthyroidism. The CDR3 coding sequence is TGTGCCAGCAGAGCCGGGACGATGCCCTATGGCTACACCTTC. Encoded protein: CASRAGTMPYGYTF.